The 20 T cell receptor beta chains given below trace back to one sample, sequenced in a study of blood T cell repertoires in COVID-19. Generated by immunoSEQ multiplex PCR, the TCRdb table keeps only in-frame clones and is missing some. The data hold over 130,000 clones, with about 86% observed a single time. The sample comprised peripheral blood. The receptor set was obtained from a woman in her sixties or seventies with acute or convalescent COVID-19.

The rearrangement joins TRBV13 to TRBJ1-3; D perhaps matches TRBD1 (6 bases). The V gene lost 5 bases and the J gene lost 3 bases, with 17 bases spanning the gap. The CDR3 is 16 residues long. Germline V gene data show CDR1 as PRHDT and CDR2 as FYEKMQ (reference sequence). CDR3 nucleotide sequence: TGTGCCAGCAGCCGCCGACTGAGGGGGGGTGGAAACACCATATATTTT. Protein sequence: CASSRRLRGGGNTIYF.

The CDR3 loop reads CASSHTGTTKGYEQYF. CDR3 DNA sequence: TGTGCCAGCAGCCATACCGGGACTACCAAGGGCTACGAGCAGTACTTC. The gene calls are TRBV3-1 (or the pseudogene TRBV3-2) and TRBJ2-7, with 7 bases fitting TRBD2. V trimming: 3 bases; J trimming: 3 bases; junction bases outside the gene matches: 11. The CDR3 totals 16 residues. Germline V CDR1 and CDR2: LGHDT, YNNKEL (reference sequence).

The chain joins TRBV14 to TRBJ2-1; 13 nucleotides agree with TRBD2. J lost 1 base, V lost 4 bases, and 7 bases had no gene match. The CDR3 is made up of 18 amino acids. The germline CDR1 and CDR2 sequences are SGHDN and FVKESK. The CDR3 sequence is CASSRWTSGRVSYNEQFF. Written as DNA, the CDR3 is TGTGCCAGCAGCCGCTGGACTAGCGGGAGAGTATCCTACAATGAGCAGTTCTTC.

The rearrangement joins TRBV11-2 to TRBJ2-1, with 8 bases lining up with TRBD1. CDR3 length: 15 amino acids. Per the germline V gene, CDR1 is SGHAT and CDR2 is FQNNGV. V lost 5 bases to trimming and J lost 6 bases; unmatched junction nucleotides: 9. The CDR3 sequence is CASSRRDRGINEQFF. Written as DNA, the CDR3 is TGTGCCAGCAGCCGTCGAGACAGGGGTATCAATGAGCAGTTCTTC.

The genes are TRBV5-4 and TRBJ1-5; TRBD1 aligns across 7 bases. This CDR3 is built from 16 residues. J gave up 2 bases and V 2 bases, and 7 bases lay outside the gene matches. Germline V gene sequence: CDR1 SGHNT, CDR2 YYREEE (reference sequence). Here the CDR3 DNA reads TGTGCCAGCAGCTTACTCAGACAGGGAGGCAATCAGCCCCAGCATTTT. Residues: CASSLLRQGGNQPQHF.

This clone came up once. The CDR3, as DNA: TGTGCCGGGGAGCGGGGGGACTCGGGGTTCTTC. Protein: CAGERGDSGFF. The chain has TRBV30 and TRBJ2-1, with 9 bases identical to TRBD2. Germline trimming cut 8 bases from V and 15 bases from J; bases unmatched to any gene: 11. The CDR3 covers 11 residues. Germline-derived CDR1 and CDR2 are GTSNPN and SVGIG (reference sequence).

The chain combines TRBV30 with TRBJ1-2, with a weak D call TRBD1 (6 bases). V was shortened by 4 bases and J by 8 bases, with 14 bases between the two germline ends. The CDR3 consists of 12 residues. CDR1 is GTSNPN and CDR2 is SVGIG in the germline V gene (reference sequence). This CDR3 is CAWTHRVWGYTF. In DNA, the CDR3 is TGTGCCTGGACCCACAGGGTTTGGGGCTACACCTTC.

The table lists this clone with a few counts. The chain recombines TRBV28 with TRBJ1-1, with 7 bases fitting TRBD1. The CDR3 is 13 residues long. V lost 6 bases to trimming and J lost 5 bases; unmatched junction nucleotides: 6. Germline CDR1 reads MDHEN; CDR2 reads SYDVKM. The CDR3 sequence is CASRETGRTEAFF. CDR3 in DNA: TGTGCCAGCAGGGAGACAGGGAGGACTGAAGCTTTCTTT.

The J gene is TRBJ2-7, the V gene TRBV11-3, with D hard to call. Germline lookup yields CDR1 SGHNT and CDR2 YENEEA. This CDR3 comprises 13 residues. Trimming left V 1 base short and J 7 bases short, with 11 bases between. CDR3 bases: TGTGCCAGCAGCTTAGGAAGCGTAAGTGAGCAGTACTTC. This translates into CASSLGSVSEQYF.

The chain links TRBV3-1 (or the pseudogene TRBV3-2) to TRBJ1-5; D is unclear. The CDR3 has 16 amino acids. V lost 0 bases to trimming and J lost 4 bases, with 13 bases between them. Germline CDR1 and CDR2: LGHDT and YNNKEL (reference sequence). CDR3 region: CASSQERRQLNQPQHF. DNA for the CDR3: TGTGCCAGCAGCCAAGAAAGGCGGCAGCTTAATCAGCCCCAGCATTTT.

Turning to this clone: At the DNA level, this CDR3 is encoded by other sequences in the same sample as well. V gene TRBV4-1 combines with J gene TRBJ2-1, with D unresolved. Between the trimmed V and J ends, which lost 1 base and 7 bases, there was a span of 8 bases. This CDR3 comprises 13 residues. Germline loops: CDR1 MGHRA, CDR2 YSYEKL. The CDR3 nucleotides read TGCGCCAGCAGCCAAGGGCTAGAGAATGAGCAGTTCTTC. Amino acid sequence: CASSQGLENEQFF.

This clone was seen only once. V is TRBV11-3 and J is TRBJ1-1, with D possibly TRBD1 on 5 matching bases. Deletions cut 1 base from V and 0 bases from J, with 6 bases between. CDR1 is SGHNT and CDR2 is YENEEA in the germline V gene. This CDR3 comprises 14 residues. CDR3 amino acids: CASSLAGLNTEAFF. CDR3 coding DNA: TGTGCCAGCAGCTTAGCAGGGTTGAACACTGAAGCTTTCTTT. Filled out from reference TRBV11-3 and TRBJ1-1, the complete variable domain reads EAGVVQSPRYKIIEKKQPVAFWCNPISGHNTLYWYLQNLGQGPELLIRYENEEAVDDSQLPKDRFSAERLKGVDSTLKIQPAELGDSAVYLCASSLAGLNTEAFFGQGTRLTVV.

V usage is TRBV27 and J usage is TRBJ2-5, with D possibly matching TRBD1 (8 bases). CDR1 is MNHEY, CDR2 SMNVEV, per germline (reference sequence). Trimming removed 5 bases at V and 5 bases at J, with 15 bases between. The CDR3 is 14 residues long. The CDR3 protein is CASSLTGGGETQYF. The CDR3 DNA reads TGTGCCAGCAGTCTCACAGGGGGAGGGGAGACCCAGTACTTC.

This clone was counted a few times. The chain joins TRBV5-4 to TRBJ1-4, with D possibly being TRBD1 (5 bases). The CDR3 totals 15 residues. Germline values: CDR1 SGHNT, CDR2 YYREEE (reference sequence). With 5 bases removed from V and 8 bases from J, the gap between germline ends came to 19 bases. The CDR3 DNA reads TGTGCCAGCAGTTCCCGGCGGGGGGTGGAAGAAAAACTGTTTTTT. This encodes CASSSRRGVEEKLFF.

The CDR3 reads CASATGTGPYEQYF. CDR3 nucleotides: TGTGCCAGTGCTACCGGGACAGGCCCCTACGAGCAGTACTTC. V gene TRBV5-5 combines with J gene TRBJ2-7, with TRBD1 identical over 8 bases. The trim removed 8 bases at V and 2 bases at J, leaving 9 bases unmatched. CDR1 and CDR2 (germline): SGHKS, YYEKEE (reference sequence). The CDR3 is 14 amino acids.

The chain carries TRBV9 and TRBJ1-4; weak D call: TRBD1 (5 bases). Trimming cost V 4 bases and J 8 bases, with 15 bases left between them. CDR3 length equals 14 residues. CDR1 and CDR2 (germline): SGDLS, YYNGEE. The CDR3 sequence is CASSPSGGREKLFF. In DNA, the CDR3 is TGTGCCAGCAGCCCATCCGGGGGACGGGAAAAACTGTTTTTT. Filled out from reference TRBV9 and TRBJ1-4, the complete variable domain reads DSGVTQTPKHLITATGQRVTLRCSPRSGDLSVYWYQQSLDQGLQFLIQYYNGEERAKGNILERFSAQQFPDLHSELNLSSLELGDSALYFCASSPSGGREKLFFGSGTQLSVL.

The rearrangement joins TRBV18 to TRBJ2-7, with 12 bases matching TRBD2. Looked up from germline, CDR1 is KGHSH and CDR2 is LQKENI. This CDR3 contains 16 residues. J gave up 0 bases and V 2 bases, and 2 bases lay outside the gene matches. CDR3 bases: TGTGCCAGCTCACCAGGGGGACTAGCGGGCTCCTACGAGCAGTACTTC. As protein: CASSPGGLAGSYEQYF.

This clone turned up a few times. This chain links TRBV6-5 with TRBJ1-4; tentative D call: TRBD1 (6 bases). There are 14 residues in the CDR3. V gave up 2 bases and J gave up 7 bases, with 11 bases separating them. Per the germline V gene, CDR1 is MNHEY and CDR2 is SVGAGI. The CDR3 region has the DNA TGTGCCAGCAGTTACGGGGGCGAAGTTGAAAAACTGTTTTTT. It yields the protein CASSYGGEVEKLFF.

This chain uses TRBV29-1 with TRBJ1-1, with D unresolved. CDR1 and CDR2 from the germline V gene are SQVTM and ANQGSEA. The CDR3 consists of 12 residues. V gave up 4 bases and J gave up 10 bases, with 16 bases separating them. The CDR3: CSVAGFAFGAFF. DNA for the CDR3: TGCAGCGTTGCGGGGTTCGCCTTCGGAGCTTTCTTT.

This chain joins TRBV5-4 and TRBJ1-1, with D hard to call. Germline CDR1 reads SGHNT; CDR2 reads YYREEE (reference sequence). V lost 0 bases and J lost 3, with 6 bases in between. CDR3 length: 13 residues. The CDR3: CASSLGAYTEAFF. In DNA, the CDR3 is TGTGCCAGCAGCTTGGGGGCCTACACTGAAGCTTTCTTT.